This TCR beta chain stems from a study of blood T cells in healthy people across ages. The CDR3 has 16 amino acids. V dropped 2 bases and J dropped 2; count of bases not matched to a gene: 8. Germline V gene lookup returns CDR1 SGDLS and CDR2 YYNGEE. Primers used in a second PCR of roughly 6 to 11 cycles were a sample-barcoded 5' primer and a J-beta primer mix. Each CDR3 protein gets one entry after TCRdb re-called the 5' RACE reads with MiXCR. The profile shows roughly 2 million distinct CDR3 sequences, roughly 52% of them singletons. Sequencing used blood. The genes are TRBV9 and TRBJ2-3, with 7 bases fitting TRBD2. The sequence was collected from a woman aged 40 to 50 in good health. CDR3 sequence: CASSVSSGAYTDTQYF. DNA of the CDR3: TGTGCCAGCAGCGTGAGCAGCGGGGCTTACACAGATACGCAGTATTTT.